This T cell receptor (beta chain) is drawn from a study of beta chain features in type 1 diabetes. At the level of the study: Investigators examined some 100,000,000 sorted cells across all samples.

Germline V gives CDR1 SGHDN, CDR2 FVKESK. Trimming shortened V by 7 bases and J by 8 bases, and 17 bases separated the two germline ends. This CDR3 spans 13 amino acids. Worth noting for this clone: As yet, its antigen is unknown.

Regarding the study as a whole: Naive, central memory and Treg TCRB repertoires appeared more alike in patients than in healthy donors.

Sequenced material consisted of expressed TCRB transcripts (all of the isolated RNA was reverse transcribed). Libraries were prepared by immunoSEQ multiplex PCR; TCRdb keeps only in-frame clonotypes and omits some of them. The table has 680,000 or so clones, about a sixth seen once. Markers CD45RO/CCR7/CD25/CD127/CD95/CD27 served to sort CD4+ naive, central memory, regulatory and stem cell-like memory cells. The origin of this receptor is a man aged 18 to 29 in good health. The chain recombines TRBV14 with TRBJ1-2; weak D call: TRBD1 (5 bases). Sequenced sample: naive CD4+ T cells from blood. Here the CDR3 DNA reads TGTGCCAGCACCGGGACTCTTAGTCGGGGCTACACCTTC. Amino acid sequence: CASTGTLSRGYTF.